Following are 8 T cell receptor beta chains from one sample sequenced in a study of T-cell reconstitution after alpha-beta-depleted transplantation in children. TCRbeta library preparation incorporated unique molecular identifiers. One entry per CDR3 protein results from TCRdb running MiXCR on the PCR reads. The sample contains about 580,000 distinct CDR3 sequences, 23% of which appear only once. The source material was PBMCs, mostly from graft donor cells, sampled 360 days after TCRalphabeta/CD19-depleted stem cell transplant. The receptors come from a boy in the first two years of life who had a stem cell transplant for acute myeloid leukemia, so the T cells may come from the graft donor.

This clonotype was observed many times. This chain connects TRBV7-2 to TRBJ2-5; unclear D gene. The CDR3 runs 13 residues. Germline lookup yields CDR1 SGHTA and CDR2 FQGNSA. V lost 5 bases to trimming and J lost 6 bases, with 13 bases between them. CDR3 DNA sequence: TGTGCCAGCAGCCCAGAGCCTAAACAGACCCAGTACTTC. It encodes CASSPEPKQTQYF.

The chain links TRBV12-3 or TRBV12-4 to TRBJ2-7, with D possibly TRBD1 on 6 matching bases. The V gene lost 1 base and the J gene lost 2 bases, with 9 bases spanning the gap. This CDR3 contains 14 residues. This chain's CDR3 is CASSLGAGAYEQYV. The CDR3 nucleotides are TGTGCCAGCAGTTTAGGCGCAGGGGCCTACGAGCAGTACGTC.

As concerns this clonotype: This may arise from a read error, as a much more abundant clone is one base away. This likely comes from a read error, as the CDR3 has no conserved phenylalanine or tryptophan at its end. The CDR3 is CASSPRLAGGLTPYNEQFL. The DNA of the CDR3 is TGCGCCAGCAGCCCTCGACTAGCGGGGGGGCTTACCCCCTACAATGAGCAGTTCTTA. J is TRBJ2-1 and V is TRBV4-1; 14 bases match TRBD2. The CDR3 is 19 amino acids. V shed 4 bases, J shed 2 bases, and the junction held 10 bases outside the gene matches. Germline lookup yields CDR1 MGHRA and CDR2 YSYEKL.

This clonotype was counted between two and nine times. The chain links TRBV12-3 or TRBV12-4 to TRBJ2-6; TRBD1 or TRBD2 may be the D gene (5 bases each). This CDR3 contains 17 residues. The germline V and J ends were trimmed by 9 bases and 0 bases, with 18 bases remaining between them. This CDR3 reads CASKSGRTLSGANVLTF. DNA for the CDR3: TGTGCCAGTAAATCGGGACGGACTCTCTCTGGGGCCAACGTCCTGACTTTC.

The genes are TRBV7-9 and TRBJ2-3; 7 nucleotides line up with TRBD1. Germline V gene lookup returns CDR1 SEHNR and CDR2 FQNEAQ (reference sequence). V was pared by 4 bases and J by 3 bases, with 13 bases of the junction left unmatched. The CDR3 totals 17 residues. The chain's CDR3 is CASSYNRDRAPTDTQYF. The DNA of the CDR3 is TGTGCCAGCAGCTACAACCGGGACAGAGCTCCTACAGATACGCAGTATTTT.

As for this clonotype: Its ends do not fully match the called genes, so a read error is possible. This rearrangement joins TRBV29-1 to TRBJ1-5; tentative D call: TRBD1 (6 bases). This CDR3 is built from 13 residues. The germline V gene has CDR1 SQVTM and CDR2 ANQGSEA. The CDR3 protein is CSADGGTNHPQHF. The DNA for the CDR3 is TGCAGCGCTGATGGGGGCACCAATCATCCCCAGCATTTT.

V and J are TRBV5-1 and TRBJ1-1; D is uncertain. Trimming took off 4 bases at V and 3 bases at J, with 19 bases between the two ends. There are 16 residues in the CDR3. Germline V lookup: CDR1 SGHRS, CDR2 YFSETQ. CDR3 sequence reads: CASSPNFPREDTEAFF. The CDR3 DNA is TGCGCCAGCAGCCCAAATTTTCCTAGGGAGGACACTGAAGCTTTCTTT.

This clonotype was seen only a few times. The chain links TRBV7-2 to TRBJ2-7; maybe TRBD1 (7 bases). Germline CDR1 is SGHTA and CDR2 is FQGNSA. V shed 5 bases and J shed 3 bases, with 20 bases lying between them. CDR3 length: 16 residues. Here the CDR3 DNA reads TGTGCCAGCAGCCTTGGGCCGCCAGGGGGGAACTACGAGCAGTACTTC. This codes for CASSLGPPGGNYEQYF.